The clone carrying this T cell receptor beta chain has more than one count but fewer than ten. This entry comes from a study of blood T cell repertoires in COVID-19. Profiled with immunoSEQ multiplex PCR; TCRdb holds only in-frame clones, not every one. The data contain a few hundred thousand clones, 88% of them singletons. Sequenced sample: peripheral blood. This TCR derives from a woman aged 70-85 years with COVID-19, enrolled during active disease.

The CDR3 loop reads CASSPNDRENQPQHF. The CDR3 DNA follows: TGTGCCAGCAGCCCTAACGACAGGGAAAATCAGCCCCAGCATTTT. The chain joins TRBV6-2 or TRBV6-3 to TRBJ1-5; 7 bases are a match to TRBD1. The V gene's germline CDR1 is MNHEY and CDR2 SVGEGT. CDR3 length: 15 amino acids. V shed 6 bases, J shed 4 bases, and the junction held 9 bases outside the gene matches.